The present T cell receptor (beta chain) was sequenced within a study of T-cell memory formation after mild COVID-19. This clonotype was picked up a small number of times. TCRdb redid the calling of the 5' RACE reads with MiXCR, one entry per CDR3 protein. The top ten clones hold 20% to 25% of a sample with over 250,000 distinct CDR3 sequences, approximately 16% of them seen once. The trim removed 3 bases at V and 3 bases at J, leaving 3 bases unmatched. Germline V gene sequence: CDR1 SNHLY, CDR2 FYNNEI. CDR3 length: 14 amino acids. The rearrangement links TRBV2 to TRBJ2-7, with 9 bases identical to TRBD2. This sequence was found in a man aged 18 to 29 who had mild COVID-19 (a few samples of this study predate the infection). Cell type and time point are not known. Sequencing input: PBMCs or a T cell subset sorted from them (not recorded which). The CDR3 DNA reads as TGTGCCAGCAGTGAGGGACTAGCATACTACGAGCAGTACGTC. It specifies CASSEGLAYYEQYV.